This T cell receptor beta chain was retrieved from a study of identical twins. About this clonotype itself: Its cognate antigen is unknown.

Study findings and constraints: The study found that models underestimated out-of-frame TCR alpha sharing in monozygotic twins. Low generation-probability sequences were in excess among twin-shared out-of-frame alpha sequences.

Germline V gene sequence: CDR1 SGHDN, CDR2 FVKESK. The CDR3 sequence is 15 residues long. The V gene lost 3 bases and the J gene lost 0 bases, with 10 bases spanning the gap. Carrying unique molecular identifiers, the cDNA also gained a universal primer site through template switching. TCRdb fed the 5' RACE reads into MiXCR, producing one record per CDR3 protein. This repertoire shows roughly 230,000 distinct CDR3 sequences, about 8% found once; its top ten account for about 3%. This same sample was also part of a study on yellow fever vaccine responses in identical twins.

Input material: CD8+ T cells sorted from blood. This sequence originates from a woman aged 18-35 years in good health. This rearrangement joins TRBV14 to TRBJ2-3; D gene unclear. The CDR3 nucleotides read TGTGCCAGCAGCCACGGCGGTGCTAGCACAGATACGCAGTATTTT. This translates into CASSHGGASTDTQYF.